The 16 T cell receptor beta chains below come from one sample, sequenced in a study of shared clonotypes between healthy human individuals. The repertoire was sequenced with immunoSEQ multiplex PCR; TCRdb's copy has only in-frame clones and lacks some. The sample shows millions of clones, over 90% of them seen only once. The sample consisted of naive CD4+ T cells from PBMCs. Subset described: CD45RA+ positively selected. Receptors were obtained from a man in his late teens or twenties in good health. Some clones in this sample may be carry-over from other donors' samples.

This chain links TRBV19 with TRBJ2-5; 8 bases fit TRBD2. Looked up from germline, CDR1 is LNHDA and CDR2 is SQIVND (reference sequence). V was pared by 3 bases and J by 3 bases, with 9 bases of the junction left unmatched. The CDR3 length is 16 residues. For the CDR3, the DNA is TGTGCCAGTAGTATGGGTACGGGAGGGCCTGAAGAGACCCAGTACTTC. Translation: CASSMGTGGPEETQYF.

Concerning this clone: At the DNA level, this CDR3 is encoded by other sequences in the same sample as well. This chain joins TRBV28 and TRBJ2-6; no firm D call. Trimming pared 6 bases from V and 2 bases from J, leaving 8 bases between. Germline CDR1 is MDHEN and CDR2 is SYDVKM. This CDR3 has 14 residues. The CDR3 spells CASSPRTGANVLTF. Here the CDR3 DNA reads TGTGCCAGCAGCCCGAGGACTGGGGCCAACGTCCTGACTTTC. The full variable domain, its missing parts supplied by reference TRBV28 and TRBJ2-6, is DVKVTQSSRYLVKRTGEKVFLECVQDMDHENMFWYRQDPGLGLRLIYFSYDVKMKEKGDIPEGYSVSREKKERFSLILESASTNQTSMYLCASSPRTGANVLTFGAGSRLTVL.

The V and J genes are TRBV6-6 and TRBJ2-3; D uncertain. This CDR3 comprises 16 residues. V was cut by 0 bases and J by 0 bases, with 10 bases left in between. Germline V gene lookup returns CDR1 MNHNY and CDR2 SVGAGI (reference sequence). Here the CDR3 DNA reads TGTGCCAGCAGTTACTCTTCCTTGACTAGCACAGATACGCAGTATTTT. Amino acid sequence: CASSYSSLTSTDTQYF.

The rearrangement links TRBV28 to TRBJ1-1, with TRBD1 matching 10 bases. CDR1 is MDHEN, CDR2 SYDVKM, per germline. This CDR3 is built from 16 residues. J gave up 3 bases and V 5 bases, and 9 bases lay outside the gene matches. The CDR3 protein is CASSPFLGTGDTEAFF. CDR3 nucleotide sequence: TGTGCCAGCAGTCCCTTCCTCGGGACAGGGGACACTGAAGCTTTCTTT.

The rearrangement joins TRBV19 to TRBJ2-7; 8 positions agree with TRBD1. V lost 7 bases, J lost 3 bases, and 14 bases stayed unmatched. The CDR3 length is 16 residues. Germline V gene sequence: CDR1 LNHDA, CDR2 SQIVND (reference sequence). This chain's CDR3 is CASNPGGARGIYEQYF. The CDR3 coding sequence is TGTGCCAGTAATCCAGGGGGCGCCCGTGGTATCTACGAGCAGTACTTC.

As to this clone: The sample has other DNA sequences that encode this CDR3 too. This chain uses TRBV18 with TRBJ2-1; D is undetermined. Trimming took off 2 bases at V and 5 bases at J, with 7 bases between the two ends. The CDR3 loop spans 13 amino acids. CDR1 and CDR2 (germline): KGHSH, LQKENI. The CDR3 coding sequence is TGTGCCAGCTCACCATCTCTGGACAATGAGCAGTTCTTC. It yields the protein CASSPSLDNEQFF.

The chain links TRBV29-1 to TRBJ1-2; 8 bases fit TRBD1. The CDR3 loop spans 13 amino acids. The germline V gene has CDR1 SQVTM and CDR2 ANQGSEA. The junction had 3 bases not matched to a gene; V was cut back by 1 base and J by 5 bases. The CDR3 region has the DNA TGCAGCGTTGAAGGAGGGACAGGTTATGGCTACACCTTC. Its translation is CSVEGGTGYGYTF. Filled out from reference TRBV29-1 and TRBJ1-2, the complete variable domain reads SAVISQKPSRDICQRGTSLTIQCQVDSQVTMMFWYRQQPGQSLTLIATANQGSEATYESGFVIDKFPISRPNLTFSTLTVSNMSPEDSSIYLCSVEGGTGYGYTFGSGTRLTVV.

In its sample, this clone was seen once. V is TRBV6-5 and J is TRBJ2-3; D is uncertain. V lost 0 bases, J lost 0 bases, and 7 bases lay in between. Germline V lookup: CDR1 MNHEY, CDR2 SVGAGI. The length of the CDR3 is 15 residues. The CDR3 protein is CASSYSTDSTDTQYF. CDR3 nucleotides: TGTGCCAGCAGTTACTCTACGGATAGCACAGATACGCAGTATTTT.

As concerns this clone: In the same sample, other DNA sequences code for this CDR3. This sequence joins TRBV2 and TRBJ2-7; D remains ambiguous. V lost 7 bases and J 2 bases, leaving 6 bases between the germline ends. In germline, CDR1 is SNHLY, CDR2 FYNNEI. CDR3 length: 11 residues. The CDR3 coding sequence is TGTGCCAGCACCGCGGCCTACGAGCAGTACTTC. This translates into CASTAAYEQYF.

V is TRBV6-5 and J is TRBJ2-1; no reliable D call. The CDR3 length is 14 residues. Germline loops: CDR1 MNHEY, CDR2 SVGAGI. V was pared by 5 bases and J by 3 bases, with 11 bases between. In nucleotides, the CDR3 is TGTGCCAGCAGTGCTAGGTGGGGCTACAATGAGCAGTTCTTC. It encodes CASSARWGYNEQFF.

The chain links TRBV28 to TRBJ1-2; a weak D match, TRBD1 (6 bases). V was pared by 6 bases and J by 8 bases, with 19 bases between. The V gene's germline CDR1 is MDHEN and CDR2 SYDVKM. The CDR3 consists of 14 residues. CDR3 nucleotides: TGTGCCAGCAGCCTTGGGGGGGCAGGGAAAGGCTACACCTTC. Protein product: CASSLGGAGKGYTF.

The chain has TRBV28 and TRBJ2-7; 8 nucleotides match TRBD1. V trimming: 5 bases; J trimming: 6 bases; junction bases outside the gene matches: 9. CDR1 MDHEN and CDR2 SYDVKM come from the germline V gene. CDR3 length: 14 amino acids. This chain's CDR3 is CASSTPGTGVEQYF. DNA of the CDR3: TGTGCCAGCAGTACCCCCGGGACAGGAGTCGAGCAGTACTTC.

J is TRBJ2-5 and V is TRBV6-6, with 8 bases aligning to TRBD1. The J call may be mistaken, given a closer DNA end match to TRBJ2-7. The CDR3 covers 15 residues. Looked up from germline, CDR1 is MNHNY and CDR2 is SVGAGI (reference sequence). The CDR3 coding sequence is TGTGCCAGCAGTTACGGCTCTGGACAGGGCTACGAGCAGTACTTC. Translated: CASSYGSGQGYEQYF.

The chain is built from TRBV7-3 and TRBJ2-1, with no clear D. From germline, CDR1 is SGHTA and CDR2 FQGTGA. Trimming shortened V by 5 bases and J by 5 bases, and 10 bases separated the two germline ends. The CDR3 sequence is 13 residues long. The CDR3 DNA sequence: TGTGCCAGCAGCGTGAGCAGGAACAATGAGCAGTTCTTC. Protein sequence: CASSVSRNNEQFF.

The chain employs TRBV19 and TRBJ2-3; tentative D call: TRBD2 (6 bases). The CDR3 runs to 14 residues. The V gene's germline CDR1 is LNHDA and CDR2 SQIVND (reference sequence). The V end was cut by 5 bases, the J end by 11 bases, with 20 bases between. CDR3 in amino acids: CASSLIAAISRQYF. The CDR3 DNA reads TGTGCCAGTAGTCTGATAGCGGCAATCTCAAGGCAGTATTTT. The whole variable domain, filled in from reference TRBV19 and TRBJ2-3, reads DGGITQSPKYLFRKEGQNVTLSCEQNLNHDAMYWYRQDPGQGLRLIYYSQIVNDFQKGDIAEGYSVSREKKESFPLTVTSAQKNPTAFYLCASSLIAAISRQYFGPGTRLTVL.

The chain combines TRBV6-1 with TRBJ2-7; TRBD1 matches at 7 bases. The CDR3 is made up of 13 amino acids. CDR1 is MNHNS, CDR2 SASEGT, per germline. The ends lost 8 bases at V and 2 bases at J; junction bases unmatched: 6. CDR3 region: CASRRDSTYEQYF. Here the CDR3 DNA reads TGTGCCAGCCGCCGGGACAGTACCTACGAGCAGTACTTC.